This T cell receptor (beta chain) emerged from a study of blood T cell repertoires in COVID-19 (dated by TCRdb to about 2020). Context from the whole study: The collaborator samples originated in the United States, Italy and Spain and spanned the acute and convalescent phases of COVID-19. The prospective study material was composed of cDNA or gDNA derived from T cells, B-cell-depleted T cells, or PBMCs. The dataset comprised deeply sampled blood TCRbeta repertoires from subjects exposed to, actively infected with, or recovered from COVID-19. The repertoires were made available in a free public database intended to serve as a resource for research on the immune response to SARS-CoV-2. Samples came from the ongoing ImmuneRACE study (first 160 participants) plus 1,254 subjects from 6 global collaborators. Nearly every sample came with metadata listing a de-identified subject ID, COVID-19 status, age in years and sex. HLA class I and class II types, where available, came from metadata supplied by the sample provider rather than from assay-based typing. The full study reports these points: How much clinical and demographic metadata was included differed by source and by participant, and the metadata was provided uncurated.

V loses 1 base at its end and J loses 3 bases; junction bases beyond the gene matches: 4. The CDR3 measures 16 amino acids from cysteine to phenylalanine. Only CDR3 DNA is held: 48 bases, read in frame from base 1. For CDR1 and CDR2, the germline V gene lists SGHNT and YENEEA. TCRbeta CDR3 regions were amplified from genomic DNA using the immunoSEQ Assay, a bias-controlled multiplex PCR. The study's own analysis went as follows. Within the assay, amplification of reference gene primers was used to estimate how many nucleated cells each sample contained. To quantify the absolute abundance of each unique TCRbeta CDR3 rearrangement, sequence reads were collapsed and filtered. For each sample, productive Simpson clonality was calculated as the square root of Simpson's diversity index across productive rearrangements. Entries here come from immuneACCESS through TCRdb and include only in-frame sequences with V and J called. Some clones fail to appear in such tables; in the studies checked, an unresolved V gene covers under half of the shortfall, and the cause of the remainder is unknown. V, J and clone size are those of that table, while D and trimming were read from the DNA. Within this sample are 370,000 or so clones, with about 90% of them counted one time only. The top ten constitute under 1.5% of the sample.

On this clone itself: Its specific antigen is unknown. No quality values exist for individual bases; no much larger clone is one base distant.

Participants in the prospective study were aged 18 to 89 years, lived in 20 to 25 United States geographic areas, and enrolled through a virtual design. In the prospective study, cohorts were assigned on the basis of participant-reported clinical history obtained from a screening survey and a study questionnaire. For ImmuneRACE Cohort 3, a participant was defined as recovered based on two consecutive negative NP/OP PCR tests, clearance by a healthcare professional, or resolution of symptoms. Each participant in the prospective study had whole blood, serum and a nasopharyngeal or oropharyngeal swab collected by mobile phlebotomists. Prospective study participants could optionally give additional blood draws and questionnaires over an approximately 2-month period. Blood samples from the prospective study were shipped frozen or at room temperature prior to DNA extraction.

Material for sequencing was PBMCs or T cells enriched from blood (not recorded which). The chain links TRBV11-3 with TRBJ2-1; the junction holds 9 bases that match TRBD2. The sequence came from a man aged 25 to 40 who had recovered from COVID-19. The nucleotides read TGTGCCAGCAGCTTAGCTAGCGGGGCGTTCTACAATGAGCAGTTCTTC. This yields the protein CASSLASGAFYNEQFF.